These T cell receptor beta chains were read from a single sample in a study of T cells in localized non-small cell lung cancer. The assay was immunoSEQ multiplex PCR, and TCRdb's table has in-frame clones only and misses some. The sample has tens of thousands of clones; roughly four fifths are singletons. The sample was peripheral blood, taken before any cancer treatment. These receptors all stem from a female donor aged 60 or older with stage II squamous cell lung carcinoma. The CDR3 runs from the conserved cysteine through the conserved F or W. Fields, in order: V gene, J gene, clone size, D gene, CDR3 DNA, CDR3 protein. D genes are given only for firm matches. Part of the rows lack a size; the others show once, few, many or a class for expanded clones.

TRBV4-1,TRBJ2-2,-,-,TGCGCCAGCAGCCAACGGCAGGAGGGCGGGGAGCTGTTTTTT,CASSQRQEGGELFF
TRBV19,TRBJ2-7,-,TRBD1,TGTGCCAGTAGTATAGGGACAGGTGTCTCCTACGAGCAGTACTTC,CASSIGTGVSYEQYF
TRBV5-4,TRBJ2-1,once,TRBD1,TGTGCCAGCGAATCAACAGGGGGCTCCTACAATGAGCAGTTCTTC,CASESTGGSYNEQFF
TRBV6-1,TRBJ1-2,-,-,TGTGCCAGCAGTGAAGAAGGGTATGGCTACACCTTC,CASSEEGYGYTF
TRBV2,TRBJ1-6,-,-,TGTGCCAGCAGCCAAGGGAGGGTAAATAATTCACCCCTCCACTTT,CASSQGRVNNSPLHF
TRBV5-1,TRBJ2-1,-,TRBD1,TGCGCCAGCAGCTCACAGGGGTACATCAATGAGCAGTTCTTC,CASSSQGYINEQFF
TRBV29-1,TRBJ2-5,-,TRBD2,TGCAGCGCTGCCGGGACTAGCGGGCAAGAGACCCAGTACTTC,CSAAGTSGQETQYF
TRBV2,TRBJ1-2,-,-,TGTGCCAGCAGCGTAGGGGGGCGAGGCTACACCTTC,CASSVGGRGYTF
TRBV7-2,TRBJ2-7,-,-,TGTGCCAGCAGCTTAGGAGGACAGACCCTAAGCGAGCAGTACTTC,CASSLGGQTLSEQYF
TRBV4-2,TRBJ2-2,-,TRBD2,TGTGCCAGTATGACTAGCGGGAAGGGTGACACCGGGGAGCTGTTTTTT,CASMTSGKGDTGELFF